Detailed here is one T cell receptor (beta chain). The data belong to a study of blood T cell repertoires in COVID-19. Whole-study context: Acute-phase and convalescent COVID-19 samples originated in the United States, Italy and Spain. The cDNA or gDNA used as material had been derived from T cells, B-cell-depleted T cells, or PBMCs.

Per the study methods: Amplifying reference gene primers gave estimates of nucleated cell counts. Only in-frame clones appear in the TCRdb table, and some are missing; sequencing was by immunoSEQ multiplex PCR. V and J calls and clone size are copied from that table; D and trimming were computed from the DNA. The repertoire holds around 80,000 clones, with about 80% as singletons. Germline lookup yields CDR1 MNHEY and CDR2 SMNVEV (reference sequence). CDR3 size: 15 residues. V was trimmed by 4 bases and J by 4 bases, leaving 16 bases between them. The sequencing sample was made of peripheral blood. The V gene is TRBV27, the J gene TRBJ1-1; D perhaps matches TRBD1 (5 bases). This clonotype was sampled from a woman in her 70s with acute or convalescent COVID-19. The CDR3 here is CASSSQGGASTEAFF. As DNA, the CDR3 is TGTGCCAGCAGTTCCCAGGGTGGGGCGTCCACTGAAGCTTTCTTT.